The subject of this entry is one T cell receptor (beta chain). Methods used by the authors: Amplification of reference gene primers provided the estimated nucleated cell counts. Method: immunoSEQ multiplex PCR; TCRdb's copy keeps in-frame clones and lacks some. Clonal size and the V and J genes are those of that table, whereas D and trimming came from the DNA. This table holds about 74,000 clones, 85% to 90% found once. This entry comes from a study of blood T cell repertoires in COVID-19. Study-level background: The samples span acute and convalescent COVID-19 from the United States, Italy and Spain. In each case, the material was cDNA or gDNA derived from T cells, B-cell-depleted T cells, or PBMCs.

From germline, CDR1 is LGHNT and CDR2 FRNRAP. The CDR3 totals 13 residues. V lost 0 bases to trimming and J lost 8 bases, with 10 bases between them. The chain combines TRBV12-5 with TRBJ1-1; D is unclear. The clonotype was recovered from a woman older than 75 with active or convalescent COVID-19. The specimen was peripheral blood. CDR3 in DNA: TGTGCTAGTGGTTTGGTATTCCCCAGGGAAGCTTTCTTT. Its protein product is CASGLVFPREAFF.